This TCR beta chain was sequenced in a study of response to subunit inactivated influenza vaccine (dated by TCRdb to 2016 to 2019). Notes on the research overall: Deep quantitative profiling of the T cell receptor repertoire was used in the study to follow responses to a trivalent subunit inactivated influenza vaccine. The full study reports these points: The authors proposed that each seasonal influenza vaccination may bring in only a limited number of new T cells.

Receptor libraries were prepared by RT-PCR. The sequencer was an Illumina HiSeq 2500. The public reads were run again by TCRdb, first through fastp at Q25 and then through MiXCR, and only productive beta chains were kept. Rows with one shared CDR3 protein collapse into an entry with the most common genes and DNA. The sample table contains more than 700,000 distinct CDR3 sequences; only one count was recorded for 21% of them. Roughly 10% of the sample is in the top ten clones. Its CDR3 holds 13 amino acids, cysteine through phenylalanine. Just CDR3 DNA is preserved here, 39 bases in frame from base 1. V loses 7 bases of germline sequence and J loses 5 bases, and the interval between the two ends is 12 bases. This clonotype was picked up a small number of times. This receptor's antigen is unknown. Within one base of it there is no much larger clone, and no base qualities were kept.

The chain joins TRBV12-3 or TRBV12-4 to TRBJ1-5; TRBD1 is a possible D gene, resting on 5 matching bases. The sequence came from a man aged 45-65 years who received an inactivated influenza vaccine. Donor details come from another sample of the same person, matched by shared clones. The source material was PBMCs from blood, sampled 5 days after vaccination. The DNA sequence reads TGTGCCAGCAAAGGGGCGGTGGATCAGCCCCAGCATTTT. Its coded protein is CASKGAVDQPQHF.